A selection of T cell receptor beta chains follows, all from one sample in a study of T cell responses to AZD1222 COVID-19 vaccine. Sequencing used immunoSEQ multiplex PCR; TCRdb keeps in-frame clones, though not all of them. This table holds roughly 120,000 clones, around 93% found once. The sample was peripheral blood, taken 28 days after the second AZD1222 dose. The receptors here all came from an adult who received the AZD1222 COVID-19 vaccine. Both conserved end residues are part of each CDR3. The D gene is left open where the match is weak. Size is stated for part of the rows, as once, few or many counts, or as a class when the clone is expanded.

CDR3aa	CDR3nt	abundance	j_gene	v_gene	d_gene
CASSFPHQETQYF	TGTGCCAGCAGTTTCCCCCACCAAGAGACCCAGTACTTC	-	TRBJ2-5	TRBV6-2/TRBV6-3	-
CASSLMASGNNEQFF	TGTGCCAGCAGCTTAATGGCTAGCGGGAACAATGAGCAGTTCTTC	-	TRBJ2-1	TRBV7-3	TRBD2
CASSPGTGNSPHNEQFF	TGTGCCAGCAGCCCGGGGACAGGGAATAGTCCTCACAATGAGCAGTTCTTC	-	TRBJ2-1	TRBV5-6	TRBD1
CASSYSPTYGYTF	TGTGCCAGCAGTTACTCACCGACCTATGGCTACACCTTC	few	TRBJ1-2	TRBV6-2/TRBV6-3	-
CASSPTLLMNTEAFF	TGCGCCAGCAGCCCAACCCTCTTGATGAACACTGAAGCTTTCTTT	-	TRBJ1-1	TRBV4-3	-
CASTLGLLYQETQYF	TGTGCCAGCACCCTGGGGTTACTATACCAAGAGACCCAGTACTTC	-	TRBJ2-5	TRBV27	-
CASSQRLGSTDTQYF	TGTGCCAGCAGCCAGAGACTCGGAAGCACAGATACGCAGTATTTT	once	TRBJ2-3	TRBV3-1/TRBV3-2	-
CASSQRGDGYTF	TGTGCCAGCAGCCAACGGGGGGACGGCTACACCTTC	-	TRBJ1-2	TRBV3-1/TRBV3-2	-
CASSLMVPAGDSDTQYF	TGTGCCAGCAGCTTAATGGTTCCAGCGGGAGATTCGGATACGCAGTATTTT	-	TRBJ2-3	TRBV7-2	TRBD2
CASSLTSGRAPRSYNEQFF	TGTGCCAGCAGCCTGACTAGCGGGAGGGCTCCTCGCTCCTACAATGAGCAGTTCTTC	-	TRBJ2-1	TRBV6-4	TRBD2
CASSKRRTGAASNEQYF	TGTGCCAGCAGCAAACGTCGCACAGGGGCCGCTAGCAACGAGCAGTACTTC	once	TRBJ2-7	TRBV21-1	-
CASSDGGPEAFF	TGTGCCAGCAGTGATGGTGGTCCTGAAGCTTTCTTT	-	TRBJ1-1	TRBV6-1	-
CASSLAGVYGYTF	TGTGCCAGCAGCTTGGCGGGGGTCTATGGCTACACCTTC	-	TRBJ1-2	TRBV5-4	-
CASSGLYEQYF	TGTGCCAGCAGTGGACTCTACGAGCAGTACTTC	-	TRBJ2-7	TRBV2	-
CASSEWGSGGINTGELFF	TGTGCCAGCAGTGAATGGGGTAGCGGGGGGATTAACACCGGGGAGCTGTTTTTT	-	TRBJ2-2	TRBV25-1	TRBD2
CASSSGTGTIRGYTF	TGTGCCAGCAGTTCCGGGACAGGGACGATCAGGGGCTACACCTTC	once	TRBJ1-2	TRBV6-5	TRBD1
CASSRDLGLFF	TGTGCCAGCAGCAGGGACCTGGGACTGTTTTTT	-	TRBJ1-4	TRBV7-9	-
CASSFSGRGINTQYF	TGTGCCAGCAGTTTTTCTGGGCGCGGGATCAATACGCAGTATTTT	once	TRBJ2-3	TRBV27	-
CASSTGGLETQYF	TGTGCCAGCAGTACGGGGGGCCTGGAGACCCAGTACTTC	few	TRBJ2-5	TRBV6-2/TRBV6-3	-
CASSPDMRNTEAFF	TGTGCCAGCAGTCCTGACATGAGGAACACTGAAGCTTTCTTT	-	TRBJ1-1	TRBV2	-
CASSRAFYGYTF	TGTGCCAGCAGTAGGGCCTTCTATGGCTACACCTTC	-	TRBJ1-2	TRBV6-2/TRBV6-3	-
CASSPGTDYGYTF	TGTGCCAGCAGCCCGGGGACGGACTATGGCTACACCTTC	-	TRBJ1-2	TRBV14	-
CASSSPGQGLSGNTIYF	TGTGCCAGCAGTTCTCCGGGACAGGGACTCTCTGGAAACACCATATATTTT	-	TRBJ1-3	TRBV2	TRBD1
CARSRPASEDSPLHF	TGTGCCAGAAGCCGCCCGGCCAGTGAGGATTCACCCCTCCACTTT	once	TRBJ1-6	TRBV5-3	-
CASSVQGGDTEAFF	TGTGCCAGCTCAGTACAGGGTGGGGACACTGAAGCTTTCTTT	-	TRBJ1-1	TRBV18	-
CASSQNGAWEQYF	TGTGCCAGCAGCCAAAATGGGGCCTGGGAGCAGTACTTC	-	TRBJ2-7	TRBV3-1/TRBV3-2	-
CASSMDRGMYQPQHF	TGTGCCAGTAGTATGGACAGGGGGATGTATCAGCCCCAGCATTTT	-	TRBJ1-5	TRBV19	TRBD1
CASTLTRNEQFF	TGTGCCAGCACCCTAACTAGGAATGAGCAGTTCTTC	-	TRBJ2-1	TRBV7-2	-
CASSQDERLTGTGVTGELFF	TGCGCCAGCAGCCAAGATGAGAGGTTGACCGGGACAGGGGTCACCGGGGAGCTGTTTTTT	-	TRBJ2-2	TRBV4-1	TRBD1
CAVGGREGSGELFF	TGTGCCGTCGGGGGGCGCGAAGGGTCCGGGGAGCTGTTTTTT	-	TRBJ2-2	TRBV10-3	-
CASSEAQGGAQPQHF	TGTGCCAGCAGTGAAGCGCAAGGGGGAGCTCAGCCCCAGCATTTT	-	TRBJ1-5	TRBV2	-
CASSDPGQGARNEQFF	TGTGCCAGCAGTGACCCGGGACAGGGGGCGCGGAATGAGCAGTTCTTC	-	TRBJ2-1	TRBV6-1	TRBD1
CASSHPPGQGINEQFF	TGCGCCAGCAGTCACCCTCCGGGACAGGGTATTAATGAGCAGTTCTTC	-	TRBJ2-1	TRBV23-1	TRBD1